This T cell receptor (beta chain) appears in the sequencing data of a study of tumor-infiltrating lymphocytes in primary liver carcinoma. Study overall: All patients had surgically resected primary liver carcinoma.

Comment on this clonotype: This is likely a read error, given that the CDR3 carries no conserved phenylalanine or tryptophan at its end.

Germline DNA was extracted alongside blood RNA, which was obtained from unsorted whole blood. The CDR3 length is 14 residues. Germline V lookup: CDR1 MDHEN, CDR2 SYDVKM. Trimming removed 2 bases at V and 3 bases at J, with 8 bases between. Starting from roughly 540 ng of total RNA, TCR beta cDNA was produced with a primer in the constant region. ARM-PCR, slightly modified, supplied the TCR beta libraries through three nested multiplex PCR rounds. Two initial PCR rounds of about 11 cycles each paired TRBV1-TRBV30 forward primers with a C-beta reverse primer. A single record per CDR3 protein comes from TCRdb applying MiXCR to the multiplex PCR reads. The table shows 200,000 or so distinct CDR3 sequences, with roughly two thirds occurring only once.

The chain uses TRBV28 and TRBJ1-5; weak D call: TRBD1 (5 bases). The receptor comes from a woman aged 55-75 years with primary liver carcinoma and hepatitis B virus infection. Sample: peripheral blood. In DNA form, the CDR3 reads TGTGCCAGCAGTTTAGGGGGGGTCAATCAGCCCCAGCATTCT. Translating it yields CASSLGGVNQPQHS.